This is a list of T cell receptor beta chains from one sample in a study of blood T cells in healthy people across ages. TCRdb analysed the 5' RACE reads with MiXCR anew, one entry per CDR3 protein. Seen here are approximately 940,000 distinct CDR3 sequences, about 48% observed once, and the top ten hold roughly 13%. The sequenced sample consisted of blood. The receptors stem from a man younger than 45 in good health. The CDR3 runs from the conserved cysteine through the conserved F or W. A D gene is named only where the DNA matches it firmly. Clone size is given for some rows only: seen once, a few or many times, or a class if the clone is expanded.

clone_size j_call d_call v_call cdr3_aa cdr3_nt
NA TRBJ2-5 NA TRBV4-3 CASSQSVAGSQETQYF TGCGCCAGCAGCCAATCCGTGGCGGGGAGCCAAGAGACCCAGTACTTC
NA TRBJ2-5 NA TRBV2 CASSADHRETQYF TGTGCCAGCAGTGCTGACCACCGGGAGACCCAGTACTTC
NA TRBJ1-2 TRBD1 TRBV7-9 CASSTPGTGGYGYTF TGTGCCAGCAGCACCCCCGGGACAGGGGGATATGGCTACACCTTC
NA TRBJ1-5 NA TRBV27 CASSYRGGASNQPQHF TGTGCCAGCAGTTACAGAGGGGGGGCTAGCAATCAGCCCCAGCATTTT
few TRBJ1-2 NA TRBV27 CASSSYKANYGYTF TGTGCCAGCAGTTCCTATAAAGCTAACTATGGCTACACCTTC
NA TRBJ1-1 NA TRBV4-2 CASSQDPGTRVGSEAFF TGTGCCAGCAGCCAAGATCCGGGGACGAGGGTAGGGTCTGAAGCTTTCTTT
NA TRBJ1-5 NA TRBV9 CASSPGTDGQPQHF TGTGCCAGCAGCCCCGGGACCGACGGTCAGCCCCAGCATTTT
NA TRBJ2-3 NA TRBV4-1 CASSQEALLSSDTQYF TGCGCCAGCAGCCAAGAAGCTTTACTGAGCTCAGATACGCAGTATTTT
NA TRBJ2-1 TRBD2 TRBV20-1 CSASLAGQQFF TGCAGTGCCTCACTAGCGGGCCAGCAGTTCTTC
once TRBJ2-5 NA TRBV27 CASSPRRGMGEQYF TGTGCCAGCAGTCCGCGGCGGGGCATGGGAGAGCAGTACTTC
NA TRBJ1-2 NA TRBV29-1 CSVEDQGNHYGYTF TGCAGCGTTGAAGATCAAGGGAATCACTATGGCTACACCTTC
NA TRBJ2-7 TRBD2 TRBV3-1 CASSQASGGDEQYF TGTGCCAGCAGCCAAGCTAGCGGGGGAGACGAGCAGTACTTC
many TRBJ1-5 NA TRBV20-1 CSARDSSSNQPQHF TGCAGTGCTAGAGATTCCAGTAGCAATCAGCCCCAGCATTTT
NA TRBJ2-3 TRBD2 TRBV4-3 CASSQGAGEGDTQYF TGCGCCAGCAGCCAAGGTGCGGGGGAAGGAGATACGCAGTATTTT
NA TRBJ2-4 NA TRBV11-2 CASSLGGADPAKNIQYF TGTGCCAGCAGCCTCGGGGGAGCTGATCCGGCCAAAAACATTCAGTACTTC
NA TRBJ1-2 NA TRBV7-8 CASSLVPDTGYGYTF TGTGCCAGCAGCTTAGTGCCGGACACGGGCTATGGCTACACCTTC
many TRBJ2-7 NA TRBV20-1 CSAIGGHTYEQYF TGCAGTGCTATCGGAGGACACACCTACGAGCAGTACTTC
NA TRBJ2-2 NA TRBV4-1 CASSQVSGVGITGELFF TGCGCCAGCAGCCAAGTTTCCGGTGTTGGGATCACCGGGGAGCTGTTTTTT
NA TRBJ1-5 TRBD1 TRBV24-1 CATGGGYSNQPQHF TGTGCCACAGGGGGCGGTTATAGCAATCAGCCCCAGCATTTT
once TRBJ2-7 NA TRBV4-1 CASSQVLGSSYEQYF TGCGCCAGCAGCCAAGTCTTAGGTAGCTCCTACGAGCAGTACTTC
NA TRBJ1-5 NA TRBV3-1 CASSHAGVNRPQHF TGTGCCAGCAGCCATGCAGGGGTTAATCGACCCCAGCATTTT
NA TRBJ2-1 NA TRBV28 CASIIQNEQFF TGTGCCAGCATTATCCAGAATGAGCAGTTCTTC
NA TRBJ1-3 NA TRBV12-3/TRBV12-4 CASSSGDIAGNTIYF TGTGCCAGCAGTTCGGGGGACATCGCTGGAAACACCATATATTTT
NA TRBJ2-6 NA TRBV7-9 CASSLVGLGAGANVLTF TGTGCCAGCAGCTTAGTGGGGCTGGGTGCTGGGGCCAACGTCCTGACTTTC
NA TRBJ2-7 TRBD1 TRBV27 CASGNRGLYEQYF TGTGCCAGCGGGAACAGGGGGCTTTACGAGCAGTACTTC
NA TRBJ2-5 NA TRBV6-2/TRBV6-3 CASSYIAEAPQYF TGTGCCAGCAGTTATATAGCGGAGGCCCCGCAGTACTTC
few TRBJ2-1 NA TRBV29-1 CSVEGGTGPYNEQFF TGCAGCGTTGAGGGGGGGACAGGTCCCTACAATGAGCAGTTCTTC
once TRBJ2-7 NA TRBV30 CAWSVLRGPYEQYF TGTGCCTGGAGTGTACTGAGGGGTCCCTACGAGCAGTACTTC
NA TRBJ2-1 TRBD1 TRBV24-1 CATSDSTGFSSYNEQFF TGTGCCACCAGTGATTCGACAGGGTTCAGCTCCTACAATGAGCAGTTCTTC
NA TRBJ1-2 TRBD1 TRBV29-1 CSGGDRGHGYTF TGCAGCGGAGGGGACAGGGGACATGGCTACACCTTC
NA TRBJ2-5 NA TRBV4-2 CASSQDVASQETQYF TGTGCCAGCAGCCAAGATGTAGCTAGCCAGGAGACCCAGTACTTC
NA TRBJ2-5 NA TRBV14 CASGQEVRRQTQYF TGTGCCAGCGGCCAAGAGGTACGGAGGCAGACCCAGTACTTC
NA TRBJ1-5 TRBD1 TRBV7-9 CASSLAAGGTSQPQHF TGTGCCAGCAGCTTGGCAGCAGGGGGCACGAGTCAGCCCCAGCATTTT
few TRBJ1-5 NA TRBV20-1 CSARRRGQPQHF TGCAGTGCTAGAAGGCGGGGACAGCCCCAGCATTTT
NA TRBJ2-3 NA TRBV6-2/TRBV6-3 CASSPRGPVITDTQYF TGTGCTAGCAGTCCGCGGGGGCCCGTAATCACAGATACGCAGTATTTT
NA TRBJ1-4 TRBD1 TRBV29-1 CSVSRGTNEKLFF TGCAGCGTGTCCAGGGGGACTAATGAAAAACTGTTTTTT
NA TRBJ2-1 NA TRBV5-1 CASSLSAGGLNEQFF TGCGCCAGCAGCTTGTCTGCCGGGGGGCTTAATGAGCAGTTCTTC